Shown below are 19 T cell receptor beta chains from a single sample sequenced in a study of shared clonotypes between healthy human individuals. Method: immunoSEQ multiplex PCR; TCRdb's copy keeps in-frame clones and lacks some. The data contain roughly 2.5 million clones, around nine tenths of them seen just once; the ten biggest clones take up roughly 0.15%. Sequenced material: naive CD4+ T cells sorted from blood. Subset denoted: CD45RA+ positively selected. These receptors came from a man between 18 and 35 years old in good health.

V and J are TRBV11-2 and TRBJ2-5; 9 bases fit TRBD1. Gene TRBJ2-7 matches the end of the DNA better, so the J call may be wrong. The CDR3 runs to 13 residues. Looked up from germline, CDR1 is SGHAT and CDR2 is FQNNGV. The CDR3 sequence is CASSRDRVNEQYF. For the CDR3, the DNA is TGTGCCAGCAGCCGGGACAGGGTAAACGAGCAGTACTTC.

Details on this clone: This sample also contains other DNA sequences that code for the same CDR3. This chain links TRBV2 with TRBJ2-1; 8 bases agree with TRBD1. The CDR3 is 15 residues long. The trim removed 8 bases at V and 0 bases at J, leaving 6 bases unmatched. Germline V gives CDR1 SNHLY, CDR2 FYNNEI. The DNA of the CDR3 is TGTGCCAGCTCCACCGACAGGGGCTCCTACAATGAGCAGTTCTTC. Protein sequence: CASSTDRGSYNEQFF. Looking up the rest from reference TRBV2 and TRBJ2-1 gives the full variable domain: EPEVTQTPSHQVTQMGQEVILRCVPISNHLYFYWYRQILGQKVEFLVSFYNNEISEKSEIFDDQFSVERPDGSNFTLKIRSTKLEDSAMYFCASSTDRGSYNEQFFGPGTRLTVL.

The chain has TRBV25-1 and TRBJ1-4; D gene uncertain. Per germline, CDR1 MGHDK and CDR2 SYGVNS. The CDR3 sequence is 11 residues long. V was cut by 2 bases and J by 5 bases, with 0 bases left in between. CDR3: CASSENEKLFF. The CDR3 DNA sequence: TGTGCCAGCAGTGAAAATGAAAAACTGTTTTTT.

The rearrangement links TRBV4-1 to TRBJ1-2, with unresolved D. The CDR3 length is 15 residues. Trimming took 4 bases from V and 2 from J, leaving 14 bases between them. The germline gives CDR1 MGHRA, CDR2 YSYEKL. The CDR3 loop is CASSPRFLLNYGYTF. In DNA, the CDR3 is TGCGCCAGCAGCCCGCGGTTCCTCTTAAACTATGGCTACACCTTC.

The CDR3 DNA is TGTGCCAGCAGCCCACAGAGGGCGGATACGCAGTATTTT. This encodes CASSPQRADTQYF. The J gene is TRBJ2-3, the V gene TRBV9, with TRBD2 as a possible D gene (5 bases). Trimming took 4 bases from V and 6 from J, leaving 12 bases between them. Germline assignment: CDR1 SGDLS and CDR2 YYNGEE. The CDR3 has 13 amino acids.

This chain connects TRBV6-1 to TRBJ2-3; D is possibly TRBD1 (5 bases). V lost 2 bases and J lost 7, with 13 bases in between. Germline-derived CDR1 and CDR2 are MNHNS and SASEGT. The CDR3 length is 14 residues. CDR3 nucleotide sequence: TGTGCCAGCAGTGAAAAGGGTCAGGGCTATACGCAGTATTTT. This sequence encodes CASSEKGQGYTQYF.

V usage is TRBV7-2 and J usage is TRBJ2-2; 16 nucleotides match TRBD2. V gave up 6 bases and J gave up 6 bases; unmatched junction bases: 7. Germline-derived CDR1 and CDR2 are SGHTA and FQGNSA. The CDR3 is 17 amino acids. Here the CDR3 DNA reads TGTGCCAGCAGTCCACCGGGACTAGCGGGAGGGGCCGGGGAGCTGTTTTTT. Its translation is CASSPPGLAGGAGELFF.

The chain joins TRBV5-1 to TRBJ1-3, with no clear D. Between the trimmed V and J ends, which lost 4 bases and 4 bases, there was a span of 18 bases. Germline V lookup: CDR1 SGHRS, CDR2 YFSETQ. The CDR3 extends over 16 amino acids. The CDR3 reads CASSKSGHGVGNTIYF. The CDR3 DNA sequence: TGCGCCAGCAGCAAGTCCGGGCACGGGGTAGGAAACACCATATATTTT.

The chain has TRBV7-9 and TRBJ2-4; TRBD1 aligns across 9 bases. The germline CDR1 and CDR2 sequences are SEHNR and FQNEAQ (reference sequence). The CDR3 totals 14 residues. The J segment lost 8 bases and the V segment lost 5 bases, leaving 7 bases of the junction unmatched. The CDR3 DNA reads as TGTGCCAGCAGCCCCCGGGACAGGGTTTACATTCAGTACTTC. Protein: CASSPRDRVYIQYF.

This clone turned up a few times. The same CDR3 is also encoded by other DNA sequences in this sample. V and J are TRBV10-3 and TRBJ2-5; 8 nucleotides agree with TRBD1. With V trimmed by 10 bases and J by 2 bases, 3 bases remained unmatched. CDR1 and CDR2 (germline): ENHRY, SYGVKD. The CDR3 has 12 residues. In DNA form, the CDR3 reads TGTGCCACGAGGACAGGGCAAGAGACCCAGTACTTC. Its translation: CATRTGQETQYF.

The genes are TRBV5-5 and TRBJ1-5; 9 nucleotides line up with TRBD1. V was clipped by 4 bases and J by 5 bases; unmatched bases: 4. The CDR3 contains 14 residues. The germline gives CDR1 SGHKS, CDR2 YYEKEE (reference sequence). The CDR3: CASSLGQGYQPQHF. DNA for the CDR3: TGTGCCAGCAGCCTAGGACAGGGGTATCAGCCCCAGCATTTT.

CDR3: CASSPASRGTGELFF. In DNA form, the CDR3 reads TGTGCCAGCAGCCCTGCGTCTCGTGGCACCGGGGAGCTGTTTTTT. V usage is TRBV5-4 and J usage is TRBJ2-2; D remains ambiguous. Looked up from germline, CDR1 is SGHNT and CDR2 is YYREEE (reference sequence). The ends were cut back, 4 bases at V and 4 bases at J, with 14 bases in the middle. This CDR3 is 15 amino acids long.

The chain links TRBV18 to TRBJ2-5; TRBD1 agrees at 7 bases. The junction had 4 bases not matched to a gene; V was cut back by 4 bases and J by 2 bases. The CDR3 spans 14 residues. CDR1 is KGHSH and CDR2 is LQKENI in the germline V gene. As DNA, the CDR3 is TGTGCCAGCTCACGGGACAGATCACAAGAGACCCAGTACTTC. Its protein product is CASSRDRSQETQYF.

V usage is TRBV12-5 and J usage is TRBJ2-2; the D gene could be TRBD1 or TRBD2 (6 bases each). This CDR3 comprises 12 residues. Germline V gene sequence: CDR1 LGHNT, CDR2 FRNRAP. Trimming took off 10 bases at V and 7 bases at J, with 13 bases between the two ends. The chain's CDR3 is CATHGGGGELFF. DNA of the CDR3: TGTGCTACCCACGGAGGGGGCGGGGAGCTGTTTTTT.

The genes are TRBV2 and TRBJ2-2; TRBD2 agrees at 9 bases. Germline V CDR1 and CDR2: SNHLY, FYNNEI. The V segment lost 6 bases and the J segment 2 bases; nucleotides outside the gene matches: 4. The CDR3 runs 15 residues. Here the CDR3 reads CASRKTSGNTGELFF. CDR3 DNA sequence: TGTGCCAGCAGGAAGACTAGCGGTAACACCGGGGAGCTGTTTTTT.

The chain has TRBV19 and TRBJ1-1; 11 nucleotides match TRBD1. Looked up from germline, CDR1 is LNHDA and CDR2 is SQIVND (reference sequence). J was trimmed by 3 bases and V by 11 bases; bases with no gene match: 14. The CDR3 covers 16 residues. The CDR3 sequence is CAARSQGQGVDTEAFF. The CDR3 DNA reads TGTGCCGCAAGAAGCCAGGGACAGGGGGTTGACACTGAAGCTTTCTTT.

The chain combines TRBV4-2 with TRBJ2-1, with 8 bases aligning to TRBD2. Germline V gives CDR1 LGHNA, CDR2 YNFKEQ. V lost 0 bases, J lost 6 bases, and 13 bases stayed unmatched. The CDR3 totals 18 residues. The chain's CDR3 is CASSQEPPRRGAGNEQFF. The CDR3 DNA reads as TGTGCCAGCAGCCAAGAGCCCCCAAGGCGGGGGGCCGGCAATGAGCAGTTCTTC.

The chain is built from TRBV19 and TRBJ1-5; the D gene is possibly TRBD1 (6 bases). CDR1 and CDR2 (germline): LNHDA, SQIVND (reference sequence). CDR3 length: 15 amino acids. V was pared by 4 bases and J by 0 bases, with 10 bases between. DNA for the CDR3: TGTGCCAGTAGTAACCGGGACATTAGCAATCAGCCCCAGCATTTT. This encodes CASSNRDISNQPQHF.

The chain is built from TRBV6-5 and TRBJ2-7; TRBD1 matches 8 bases. V lost 8 bases, J lost 4 bases, and 7 bases stayed unmatched. Germline CDR1 is MNHEY and CDR2 is SVGAGI. CDR3 length: 13 amino acids. Here the CDR3 DNA reads TGTGCCAGCCAGGGGGCAGGGGGTTACGAGCAGTACTTC. It yields the protein CASQGAGGYEQYF.